The present T cell receptor (beta chain) was sequenced within a study of early T cells in non-severe SARS-CoV-2 infection. In the study overall: It was bulk RNA from unsorted whole blood that was sequenced, and the chains were unpaired.

Germline CDR1 SQVTM, CDR2 ANQGSEA. Trimming cost V 3 bases and J 2 bases, with 19 bases left between them. This CDR3 comprises 16 residues. General observations from the study: Reliance on VDJdb matching favored anti-spike CD8 responses; private and CD4 specificities were missed.

This clonotype appeared many times. Its cognate antigen is unknown. Attachment of unique molecular identifiers was made to individual cDNA molecules. TCRdb reprocessed the 5' RACE reads via MiXCR and lists one record per CDR3 protein. This sample has more than 95,000 distinct CDR3 sequences; 11% occur once, and the top ten carry roughly 4.5%. This TCR came from an adult who was a healthcare worker with PCR-confirmed SARS-CoV-2 infection or an uninfected control (not recorded which). The genes are TRBV29-1 and TRBJ2-5, with D perhaps matching TRBD2 (6 bases). This specimen consisted of whole blood, obtained at baseline. CDR3 DNA: TGCAGCGTTGAGCTCCGGGAGAGGAGTTTTCAAGAGACCCAGTACTTC. It translates to CSVELRERSFQETQYF.